The present TCR beta chain was sequenced within a study of blood T cells in healthy people across ages. The wider study: Researchers report that template switching captured about one barcoded beta molecule per two T cells. The study's findings and limits: No conclusive comparison of naive versus antigen-experienced cells was possible with unsorted PBMCs.

Primers used in a second PCR of about 6 to 12 cycles were a sample-barcoded 5' primer and a J-beta primer mix. Every cDNA was tagged by a template-switch adaptor with 12 random nucleotides. A single record per CDR3 protein comes from TCRdb applying MiXCR to the 5' RACE reads. The sample has about 780,000 distinct CDR3 sequences, about 46% seen once; the top ten hold 15% to 20%. This clonotype has at least ten counts. Antigen specificity is unknown. Germline CDR1 is KGHDR and CDR2 is SFDVKD. Trimming cost V 4 bases and J 0 bases, with 10 bases left between them. The CDR3 is 15 residues long. The receptor comes from a man at least 80 years old in good health. The V and J genes are TRBV24-1 and TRBJ2-3; D possibly corresponds to TRBD2 (6 bases). The sample consisted of blood. CDR3 sequence: CATSEVAGSTDTQYF. The CDR3 DNA sequence: TGTGCCACCAGTGAAGTGGCGGGGAGCACAGATACGCAGTATTTT.